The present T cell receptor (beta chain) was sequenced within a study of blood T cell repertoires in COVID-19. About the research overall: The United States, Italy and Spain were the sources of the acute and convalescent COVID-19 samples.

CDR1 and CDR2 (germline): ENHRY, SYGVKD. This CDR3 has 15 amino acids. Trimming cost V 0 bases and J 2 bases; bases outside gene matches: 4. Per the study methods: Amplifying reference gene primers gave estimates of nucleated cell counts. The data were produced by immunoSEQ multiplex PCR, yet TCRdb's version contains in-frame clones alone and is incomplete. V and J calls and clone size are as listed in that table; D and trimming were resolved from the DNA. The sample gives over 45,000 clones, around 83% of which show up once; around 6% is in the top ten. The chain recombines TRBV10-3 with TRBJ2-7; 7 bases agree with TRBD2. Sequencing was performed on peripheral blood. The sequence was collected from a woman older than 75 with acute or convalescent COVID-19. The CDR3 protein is CAISESLAETYEQYF. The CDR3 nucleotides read TGTGCCATCAGTGAGTCGCTAGCGGAGACCTACGAGCAGTACTTC.